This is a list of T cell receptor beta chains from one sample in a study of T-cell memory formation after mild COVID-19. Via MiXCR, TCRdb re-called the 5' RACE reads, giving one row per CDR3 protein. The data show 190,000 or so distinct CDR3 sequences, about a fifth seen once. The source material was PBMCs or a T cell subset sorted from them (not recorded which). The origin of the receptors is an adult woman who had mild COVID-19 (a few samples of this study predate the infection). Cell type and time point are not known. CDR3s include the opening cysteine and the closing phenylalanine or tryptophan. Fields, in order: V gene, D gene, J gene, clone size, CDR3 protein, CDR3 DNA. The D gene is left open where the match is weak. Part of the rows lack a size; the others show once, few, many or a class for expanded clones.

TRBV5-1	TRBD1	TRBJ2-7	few	CASSLEDRGHEQYF	TGCGCCAGCAGCTTGGAGGACAGGGGTCACGAGCAGTACTTC
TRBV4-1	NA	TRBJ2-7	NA	CASSQVLVGSSYEQYF	TGCGCCAGCAGCCAAGTACTGGTAGGGAGCTCCTACGAGCAGTACTTC
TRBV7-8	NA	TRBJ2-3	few	CASSQLLDTQYF	TGTGCCAGCAGCCAACTCCTCGATACGCAGTATTTT
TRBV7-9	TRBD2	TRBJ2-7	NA	CASSSRRASGPTYEQYF	TGTGCCAGCAGCTCCCGAAGGGCTAGCGGACCAACCTACGAGCAGTACTTC
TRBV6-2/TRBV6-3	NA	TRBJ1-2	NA	CASSGASSHGYTF	TGTGCCAGCAGCGGGGCATCCAGCCATGGCTACACCTTC
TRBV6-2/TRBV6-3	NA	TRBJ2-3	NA	CASSYSNIGNMADTQYF	TGTGCCAGCAGTTACTCGAATATTGGGAACATGGCAGATACGCAGTATTTT
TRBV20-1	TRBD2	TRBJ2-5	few	CSARDLGVAGLKETQYF	TGCAGTGCTAGAGATCTCGGGGTAGCGGGACTTAAAGAGACCCAGTACTTC
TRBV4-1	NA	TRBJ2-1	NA	CASSQRQGQIRDEQFF	TGCGCCAGCAGCCAACGTCAGGGGCAGATCAGGGATGAGCAGTTCTTC
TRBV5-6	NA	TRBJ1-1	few	CASISESRLNTEAFF	TGTGCCAGCATCTCGGAGAGCAGGCTGAACACTGAAGCTTTCTTT
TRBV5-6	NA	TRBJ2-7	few	CASSLVLGSLNSYEQYF	TGTGCCAGCAGCTTGGTTTTGGGTAGCCTAAACTCCTACGAGCAGTACTTC
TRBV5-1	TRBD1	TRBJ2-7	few	CASSPGDRETSYEQYF	TGCGCCAGCAGCCCGGGGGACAGGGAGACTTCCTACGAGCAGTACTTC
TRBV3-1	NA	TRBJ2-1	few	CASSPDSRGYNEQFF	TGTGCCAGCAGCCCGGATTCCCGGGGATACAATGAGCAGTTCTTC
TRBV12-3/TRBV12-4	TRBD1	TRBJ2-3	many	CASSPGTGPMYF	TGTGCCAGCAGCCCGGGGACAGGGCCTATGTATTTT
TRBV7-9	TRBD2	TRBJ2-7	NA	CASSQGLAGGSEQYF	TGTGCCAGCAGCCAGGGACTAGCGGGAGGTTCCGAGCAGTACTTC
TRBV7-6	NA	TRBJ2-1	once	CASSLGSGGHNEQFF	TGTGCCAGCAGCTTAGGATCAGGGGGGCACAATGAGCAGTTCTTC
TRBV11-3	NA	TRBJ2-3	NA	CASVSPGSDTQYF	TGTGCCAGCGTATCCCCCGGGTCAGATACGCAGTATTTT
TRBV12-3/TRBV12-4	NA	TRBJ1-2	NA	CASSQNPPGGYTF	TGTGCCAGCAGCCAAAACCCCCCCGGTGGCTACACCTTC
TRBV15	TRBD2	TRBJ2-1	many	CATSLGTSGYNEQFF	TGTGCCACCAGCTTGGGGACTAGCGGGTACAATGAGCAGTTCTTC
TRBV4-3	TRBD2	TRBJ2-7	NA	CASSQDSRPSGSLYEQYF	TGCGCCAGCAGCCAAGATTCCAGACCTAGCGGGAGTCTGTACGAGCAGTACTTC
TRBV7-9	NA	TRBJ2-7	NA	CASSLVGTVYEQYF	TGTGCCAGCAGCTTAGTCGGAACAGTCTACGAGCAGTACTTC
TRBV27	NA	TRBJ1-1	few	CASSFSRDIAITEAFF	TGTGCCAGCAGTTTCTCACGGGACATAGCCATCACTGAAGCTTTCTTT
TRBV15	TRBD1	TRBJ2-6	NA	CATSRVGTGRPGANVLTF	TGTGCCACCAGCAGAGTAGGGACAGGGCGACCTGGGGCCAACGTCCTGACTTTC